This T cell receptor beta chain was captured in a study of CD8 T cells in ankylosing spondylitis. Study-wide results and caveats: Fewer than 10 highly homologous variants formed a TCR beta motif that appeared characteristic of ankylosing spondylitis blood. Some motif variants were previously reported in reactive arthritis synovial fluid and blood. Disease-linked clones reportedly showed significant enrichment in matched ankylosing spondylitis synovial fluid.

TCRdb re-called the 5' RACE reads through MiXCR, storing one row per CDR3 protein. This sample has 300,000 to 400,000 distinct CDR3 sequences, with approximately 20% found just once. CDR3 length: 16 residues. V was cut by 0 bases and J by 1 base, with 12 bases left in between. Per germline, CDR1 SGHRS and CDR2 YFSETQ. On this clonotype itself: What it binds is not known.

V gene TRBV5-1 combines with J gene TRBJ2-3; weak D call: TRBD2 (8 bases). The clonotype comes from a male donor with ankylosing spondylitis. The sequenced material came from blood, either unsorted or a sorted T cell fraction (not recorded which). The CDR3 nucleotides read TGCGCCAGCAGCTTGGCAGGGGGACTAGGCACAGATACGCAGTATTTT. Amino acid sequence: CASSLAGGLGTDTQYF.